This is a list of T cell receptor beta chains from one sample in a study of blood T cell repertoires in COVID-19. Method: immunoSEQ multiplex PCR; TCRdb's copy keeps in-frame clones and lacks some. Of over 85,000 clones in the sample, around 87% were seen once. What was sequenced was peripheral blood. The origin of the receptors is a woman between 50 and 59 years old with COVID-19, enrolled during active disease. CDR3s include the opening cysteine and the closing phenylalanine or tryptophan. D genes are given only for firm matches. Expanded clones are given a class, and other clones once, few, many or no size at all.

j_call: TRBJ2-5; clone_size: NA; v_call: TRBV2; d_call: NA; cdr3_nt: TGTGCCAGCAGCCGGGACTCCCAAGAGACCCAGTACTTC; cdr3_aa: CASSRDSQETQYF
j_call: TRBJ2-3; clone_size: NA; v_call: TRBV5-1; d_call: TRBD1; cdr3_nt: TGCGCCAGCAGCTTGGGACAGGGTGGAGATACGCAGTATTTT; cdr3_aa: CASSLGQGGDTQYF
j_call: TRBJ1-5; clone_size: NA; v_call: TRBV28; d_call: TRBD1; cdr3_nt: TGTGCCAGCAGTTTCCGGGACAGGAGCAATCAGCCCCAGCATTTT; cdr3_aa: CASSFRDRSNQPQHF
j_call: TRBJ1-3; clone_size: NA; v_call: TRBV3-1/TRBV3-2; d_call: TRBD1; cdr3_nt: TGTGCCAGCAGTCAGGACAGGGAGCCTGGAAACACCATATATTTT; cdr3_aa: CASSQDREPGNTIYF
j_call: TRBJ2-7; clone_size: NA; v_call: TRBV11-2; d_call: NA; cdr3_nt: TGTGCCAGCAGCCCGTTGGAGGGGGGGGGATACGAGCAGTACTTC; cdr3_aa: CASSPLEGGGYEQYF
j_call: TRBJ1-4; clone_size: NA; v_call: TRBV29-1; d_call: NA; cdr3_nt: TGCAGCGTTGTGTCCGCAACTAATGAAAAACTGTTTTTT; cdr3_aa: CSVVSATNEKLFF
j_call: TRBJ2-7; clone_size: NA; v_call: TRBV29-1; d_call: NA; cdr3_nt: TGCAGCGTTGGGAGGGATGGCTACGAGCAGTACTTC; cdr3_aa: CSVGRDGYEQYF
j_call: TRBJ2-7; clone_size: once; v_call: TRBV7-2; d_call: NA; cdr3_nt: TGTGCCAGCAGCCCCGGGGCACTGTGGAGGGGGCCCCTCGGAGGGGAGCAGTACTTC; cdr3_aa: CASSPGALWRGPLGGEQYF
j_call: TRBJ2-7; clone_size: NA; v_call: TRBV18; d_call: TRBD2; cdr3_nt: TGTGCCAGCTCACAATCTAGCGGGGGGGCCTACGAGCAGTACTTC; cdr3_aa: CASSQSSGGAYEQYF
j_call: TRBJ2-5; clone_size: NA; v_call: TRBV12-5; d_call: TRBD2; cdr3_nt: TGTGCTAGTGGCGGGGGGGCCGTGGGGCAAGAGACCCAGTACTTC; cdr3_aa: CASGGGAVGQETQYF
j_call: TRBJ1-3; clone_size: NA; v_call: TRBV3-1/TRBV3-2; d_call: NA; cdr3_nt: TGTGCCAGCAGCCAAGATGCGGGGGCTGGAAACACCATATATTTT; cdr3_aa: CASSQDAGAGNTIYF
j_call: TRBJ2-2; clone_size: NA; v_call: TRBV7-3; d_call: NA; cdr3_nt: TGTGCCAGCGGGCCCGGAGGGGTAGAGACCGGGGAGCTGTTTTTT; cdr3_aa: CASGPGGVETGELFF
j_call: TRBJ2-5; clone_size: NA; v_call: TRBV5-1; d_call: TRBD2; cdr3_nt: TGCGCCAGCAGTCCCCTAGCGGGGGGCCAAGAGACCCAGTACTTC; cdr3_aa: CASSPLAGGQETQYF
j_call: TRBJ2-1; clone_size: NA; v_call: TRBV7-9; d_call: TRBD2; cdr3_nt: TGTGCCAGCACCCGCCTGAGCGGGGGACCATACAATGAGCAGTTCTTC; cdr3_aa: CASTRLSGGPYNEQFF
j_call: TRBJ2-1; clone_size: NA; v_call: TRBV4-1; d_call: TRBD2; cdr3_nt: TGCGCCAGCAGCCAAGTTCCCAGGGGTAGCGGGGGGGCTGAGGATGAGCAGTTCTTC; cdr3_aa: CASSQVPRGSGGAEDEQFF
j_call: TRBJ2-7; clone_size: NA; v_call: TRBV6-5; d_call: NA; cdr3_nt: TGTGCCAGCAGTCGCGGGAACGAGCAGTACTTC; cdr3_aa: CASSRGNEQYF
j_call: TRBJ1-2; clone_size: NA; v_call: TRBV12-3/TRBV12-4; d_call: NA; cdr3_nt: TGTGCCAGCAGTTTAGACAGCTATGGCTACACCTTC; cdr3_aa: CASSLDSYGYTF
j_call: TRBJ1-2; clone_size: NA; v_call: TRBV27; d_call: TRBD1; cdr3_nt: TGTGCCAGCAGTCCTGGACAGGGTTTCTATGGCTACACCTTC; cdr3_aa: CASSPGQGFYGYTF
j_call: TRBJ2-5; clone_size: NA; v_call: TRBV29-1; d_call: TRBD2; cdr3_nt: TGCAGCGCTAGACTAGCGGGGGGCCTTCCGTACTTC; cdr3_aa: CSARLAGGLPYF
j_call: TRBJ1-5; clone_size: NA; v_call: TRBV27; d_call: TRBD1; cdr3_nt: TGTGCCAGCAGTCCCCTCGGGACAGCCAATCAGCCCCAGCATTTT; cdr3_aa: CASSPLGTANQPQHF
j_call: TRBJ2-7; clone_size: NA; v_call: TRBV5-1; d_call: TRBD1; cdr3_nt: TGCGCCAGCAGCTTGGGGACAGGGGCCTACGAGCAGTACTTC; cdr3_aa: CASSLGTGAYEQYF
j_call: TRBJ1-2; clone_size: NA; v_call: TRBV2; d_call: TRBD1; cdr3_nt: TGTGCCAGCAGTGCCGGACAGGGATTTATACGGGGCTACACCTTC; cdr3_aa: CASSAGQGFIRGYTF
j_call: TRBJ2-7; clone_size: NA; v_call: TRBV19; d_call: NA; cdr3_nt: TGTGCCAGTAGCCTGGACAGCCTCTCCTACGAGCAGTACTTC; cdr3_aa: CASSLDSLSYEQYF
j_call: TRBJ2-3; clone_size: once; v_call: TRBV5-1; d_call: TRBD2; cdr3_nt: TGCGCCAGCAGCAGGGGGCTAGCGGGGACTAGCACAGATACGCAGTATTTT; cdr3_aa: CASSRGLAGTSTDTQYF
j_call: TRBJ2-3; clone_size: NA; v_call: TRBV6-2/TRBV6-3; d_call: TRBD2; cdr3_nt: TGTGCCAGCAGTTACTCAGCGGGACCCAGCACAGATACGCAGTATTTT; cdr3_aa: CASSYSAGPSTDTQYF
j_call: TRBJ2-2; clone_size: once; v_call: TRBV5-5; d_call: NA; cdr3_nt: TGTGCCAGCACCCGGGTAGCCGGGGAGCTGTTTTTT; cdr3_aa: CASTRVAGELFF
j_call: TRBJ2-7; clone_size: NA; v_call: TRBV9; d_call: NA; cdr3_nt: TGTGCCAGCAGCGTAGCTAGTAAACCTTCCTACGAGCAGTACTTC; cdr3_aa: CASSVASKPSYEQYF
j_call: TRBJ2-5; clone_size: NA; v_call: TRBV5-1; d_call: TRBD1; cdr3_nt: TGCGCCAGCAGCTTACAGGGGGCGTACCAAGAGACCCAGTACTTC; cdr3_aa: CASSLQGAYQETQYF
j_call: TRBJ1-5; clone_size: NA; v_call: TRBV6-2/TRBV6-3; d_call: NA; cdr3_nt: TGTGCCAGCAGTTACCCCAGGGTCAATCAGCCCCAGCATTTT; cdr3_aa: CASSYPRVNQPQHF
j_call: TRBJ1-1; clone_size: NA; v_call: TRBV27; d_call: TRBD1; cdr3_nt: TGTGCCAGCACCAGGACAGGGCACACTGAAGCTTTCTTT; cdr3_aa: CASTRTGHTEAFF
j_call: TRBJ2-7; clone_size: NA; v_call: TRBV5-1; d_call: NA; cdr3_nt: TGCGCCAGCAGCTTGGATTACAACTACGAGCAGTACTTC; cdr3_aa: CASSLDYNYEQYF
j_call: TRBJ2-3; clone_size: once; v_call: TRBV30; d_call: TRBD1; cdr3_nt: TGTGCCTGGGACAGGGGATTTACAGATACGCAGTATTTT; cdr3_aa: CAWDRGFTDTQYF
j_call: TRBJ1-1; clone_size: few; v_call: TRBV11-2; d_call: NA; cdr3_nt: TGTGCCAGCAGCTCTACAGTGAACACTGAAGCTTTCTTT; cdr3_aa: CASSSTVNTEAFF
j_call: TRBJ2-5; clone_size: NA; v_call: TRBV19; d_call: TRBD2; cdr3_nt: TGTGCCAGTAGCGAAGGGACTAGCTGGGAGACCCAGTACTTC; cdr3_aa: CASSEGTSWETQYF
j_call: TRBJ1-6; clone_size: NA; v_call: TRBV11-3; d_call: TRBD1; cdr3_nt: TGTGCCAGCAGCCCCCGAGGGGGCCCGAATTCACCCCTCCACTTT; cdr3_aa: CASSPRGGPNSPLHF
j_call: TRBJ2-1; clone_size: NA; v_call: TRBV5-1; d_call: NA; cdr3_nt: TGCGCCAGCAGCTACGACAGTCTTAGCTCCTACAATGAGCAGTTCTTC; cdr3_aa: CASSYDSLSSYNEQFF
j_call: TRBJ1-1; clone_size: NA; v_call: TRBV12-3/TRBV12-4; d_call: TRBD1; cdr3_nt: TGTGCCAGCCTAAGGACAGGGCGGACTGAAGCTTTCTTT; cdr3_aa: CASLRTGRTEAFF
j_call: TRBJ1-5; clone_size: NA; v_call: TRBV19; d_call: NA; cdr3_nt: TGTGCCAGTAGTTTAGTGAGTAGCAATCAGCCCCAGCATTTT; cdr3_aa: CASSLVSSNQPQHF
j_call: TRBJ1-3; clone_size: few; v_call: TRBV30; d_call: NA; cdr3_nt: TGTGCCTGGAGTCGACCGGGCGCGGGGAGTTCTGGAAACACCATATATTTT; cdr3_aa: CAWSRPGAGSSGNTIYF
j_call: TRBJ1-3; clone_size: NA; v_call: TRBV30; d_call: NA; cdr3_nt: TGTGCCTGGAGTGTACGGGGGGAAGGAAACACCATATATTTT; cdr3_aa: CAWSVRGEGNTIYF
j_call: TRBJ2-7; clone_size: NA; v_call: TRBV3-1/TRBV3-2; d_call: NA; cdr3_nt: TGTGCCAGCAGCCAAGAAAGTCGCGGGGGCAACGAGCAGTACTTC; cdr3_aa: CASSQESRGGNEQYF
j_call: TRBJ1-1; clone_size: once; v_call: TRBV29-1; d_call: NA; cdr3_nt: TGCAGCGTACGGGGAGGGACTGAAGCTTTCTTT; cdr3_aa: CSVRGGTEAFF
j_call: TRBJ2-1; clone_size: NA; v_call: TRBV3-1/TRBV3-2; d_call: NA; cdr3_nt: TGTGCCAGCAGCCCCTCAGCGTCGTACAATGAGCAGTTCTTC; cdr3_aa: CASSPSASYNEQFF
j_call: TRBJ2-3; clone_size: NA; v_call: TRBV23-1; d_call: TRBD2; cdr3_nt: TGCGCCAGCAGTCAATCAGTAGCGGGGGGGCCGACAGATACGCAGTATTTT; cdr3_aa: CASSQSVAGGPTDTQYF
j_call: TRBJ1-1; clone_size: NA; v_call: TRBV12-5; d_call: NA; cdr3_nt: TGTGCTAGTGGTATGACAGTCAACACTGAAGCTTTCTTT; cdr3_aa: CASGMTVNTEAFF
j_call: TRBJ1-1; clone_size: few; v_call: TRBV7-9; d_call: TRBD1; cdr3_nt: TGTGCCAGCAGCCCCAGGGGACCAGGGGGATCGACTGAAGCTTTCTTT; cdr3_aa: CASSPRGPGGSTEAFF
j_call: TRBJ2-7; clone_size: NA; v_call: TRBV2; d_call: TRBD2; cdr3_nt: TGTGCCAGCAGTGAGCGGCTAGCGGGTTTCTACGAGCAGTACTTC; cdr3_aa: CASSERLAGFYEQYF
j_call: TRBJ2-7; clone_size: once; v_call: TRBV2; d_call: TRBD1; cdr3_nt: TGTGCCAGCATTGAGGGGGCAATGGGTTTTGAGCAGTACTTC; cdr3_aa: CASIEGAMGFEQYF
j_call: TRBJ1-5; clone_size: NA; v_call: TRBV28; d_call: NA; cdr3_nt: TGTGCCAGCAGTGGGGGCGAGTTGCATCAGCCCCAGCATTTT; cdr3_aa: CASSGGELHQPQHF
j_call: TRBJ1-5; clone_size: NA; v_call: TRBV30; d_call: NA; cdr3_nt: TGTGCCTGGAGTCTCGGGAGCAGCGTTGGCAATCAGCCCCAGCATTTT; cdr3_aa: CAWSLGSSVGNQPQHF
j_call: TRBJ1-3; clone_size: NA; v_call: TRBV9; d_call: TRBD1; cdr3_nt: TGTGCCAGCAGCCCCCCAGGGACAGGCAGAAACACCATATATTTT; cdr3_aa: CASSPPGTGRNTIYF
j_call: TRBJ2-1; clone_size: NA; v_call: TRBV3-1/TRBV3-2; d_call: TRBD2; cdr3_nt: TGTGCCAGCAGGGTTAGCGGGGGGGCGAACAATGAGCAGTTCTTC; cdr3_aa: CASRVSGGANNEQFF
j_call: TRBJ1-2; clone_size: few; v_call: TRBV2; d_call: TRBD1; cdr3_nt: TGTGCCAGCACCGTGACAGGGGGGTATGGCTACACCTTC; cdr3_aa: CASTVTGGYGYTF